This TCR beta chain originates from a study of blood T cell repertoires in COVID-19 (dated by TCRdb to the early 2020s). With regard to the full study: The collaborator samples originated in the United States, Italy and Spain and spanned the acute and convalescent phases of COVID-19. The repertoires were released in a freely available public database intended as a resource for research on the immune response to SARS-CoV-2. The sample metadata nearly always contained a de-identified subject ID, COVID-19 status, age in years and sex. Deeply sampled blood TCRbeta repertoires from subjects exposed to, actively infected with, or recovered from COVID-19 were included in the dataset. Where available, HLA class I and class II types were taken from metadata supplied by the sample provider and were not determined by assay-based typing. The prospective study material was composed of cDNA or gDNA derived from T cells, B-cell-depleted T cells, or PBMCs. The samples were drawn from two sources: the first 160 participants of the ongoing ImmuneRACE study, and approximately 1,300 subjects contributed by 6 global collaborators.

Collaborating institutions collected whole blood in K2EDTA tubes following their own protocols. For TCRbeta analysis, collaborators shipped samples as frozen whole blood, isolated PBMCs, or DNA extracted from either of those sample types. To note about this clone: Its antigen target is currently unknown. Nothing much larger sits one base from this clone, and base qualities are not available.

TCRbeta CDR3 regions were amplified from genomic DNA by means of the immunoSEQ Assay, a bias-controlled multiplex PCR. In the paper's pipeline: The number of nucleated cells in each sample was estimated from the amplification of reference gene primers within the assay. Sequence reads were collapsed and filtered to measure the absolute abundance of every unique TCRbeta CDR3 rearrangement. Productive Simpson clonality was computed per sample as the square root of Simpson's diversity index over productive rearrangements. TCRdb's version of the immuneACCESS table is confined to in-frame rearrangements and falls short of the full clone set. An unresolved V gene accounts for under half of the shortfall where checked; the remainder is of unknown origin. The V and J calls and clone size are taken from that table; D and trimming were inferred from the DNA. The sample table shows 140,000 to 150,000 clones, and around 82% are seen once. The ten largest account for 5% of the sample.

Overall study results and their limits: The amount of clinical and demographic metadata varied by source and participant and was provided uncurated.

The sequenced material came from peripheral blood. The source is a woman aged 45-60 years with acute or convalescent COVID-19.

The sequenced DNA: TGTGCCTGGACCCAGGGACTGGTCTACGAGCAGTACTTC. Protein translation: CAWTQGLVYEQYF. The rearranged chain carries TRBV30 and TRBJ2-7, and perhaps TRBD2 as D gene, on 6 matching bases. Reading from cysteine to phenylalanine, the CDR3 counts 13 amino acids. Here the CDR3 DNA is all that survives: 39 bases in frame from base 1. The germline V gene encodes CDR1 GTSNPN and CDR2 SVGIG (reference sequence). The germline ends are 13 bases apart after V is trimmed by 4 bases and J by 3 bases.